Below are 26 T cell receptor beta chains sequenced from a single sample in a study of cytomegalovirus exposure and HLA in healthy donors. A multiplex PCR was run with 60 Vbeta primers and 13 Jbeta primers. The table came from immunoSEQ multiplex PCR; TCRdb's copy has only in-frame clones and leaves some out. The sample records some 120,000 clones, under 85% being singletons. Sequencing was carried out using PBMCs. Source of these receptors: a man aged 18 to 35 in good health and CMV-seropositive.

The gene calls are TRBV18 and TRBJ2-7; TRBD2 agrees at 11 bases. CDR3 size: 18 residues. CDR1 KGHSH and CDR2 LQKENI come from the germline V gene. With 1 base clipped from V and 2 bases from J, the junction kept 10 bases outside the gene matches. The CDR3 reads CASSPLSLAGGLAYEQYF. The CDR3, as DNA: TGTGCCAGCTCACCACTGAGCCTAGCGGGAGGCTTAGCCTACGAGCAGTACTTC.

This clone was seen only a few times. V is TRBV9 and J is TRBJ2-1; 8 nucleotides align to TRBD2. The CDR3 is made up of 15 amino acids. V lost 1 base and J lost 4; bases outside the gene matches: 4. The germline V gene has CDR1 SGDLS and CDR2 YYNGEE. The CDR3 bases are TGTGCCAGCAGCGTACAGCGGGAGAGATACAATGAGCAGTTCTTC. It encodes CASSVQRERYNEQFF.

The chain combines TRBV19 with TRBJ2-7; 8 bases align to TRBD1. This CDR3 spans 14 amino acids. Unmatched junction bases numbered 7, after V lost 5 bases and J lost 4 bases. The germline CDR1 and CDR2 sequences are LNHDA and SQIVND (reference sequence). The CDR3 protein is CASSAAGGPYEQYF. CDR3 DNA: TGTGCCAGTAGTGCGGCAGGGGGCCCTTACGAGCAGTACTTC.

The chain combines TRBV5-4 with TRBJ2-5, with 11 bases aligning to TRBD1. Judging by the DNA end, TRBJ2-7 fits better; the J call may be wrong. Germline-derived CDR1 and CDR2 are SGHNT and YYREEE (reference sequence). The CDR3 has 14 amino acids. This CDR3 reads CASSWGQGDDEQYF. CDR3 DNA: TGTGCCAGCAGCTGGGGACAGGGGGACGACGAGCAGTACTTC.

The chain is built from TRBV7-9 and TRBJ1-2, with TRBD1 as a possible D gene (6 bases). The CDR3 runs to 14 residues. V was shortened by 2 bases and J by 8 bases, with 15 bases between the two germline ends. Looked up from germline, CDR1 is SEHNR and CDR2 is FQNEAQ (reference sequence). The CDR3 here is CASSLSGELGGYTF. The DNA for the CDR3 is TGTGCCAGCAGCTTATCAGGGGAGCTAGGAGGCTACACCTTC.

The chain uses TRBV5-1 and TRBJ1-1, with a possible D match to TRBD1 (6 bases). Trimming cost V 3 bases and J 4 bases, with 13 bases left between them. Germline V gene lookup returns CDR1 SGHRS and CDR2 YFSETQ. The CDR3 runs 14 residues. CDR3 DNA: TGCGCCAGCAGCTCCGGGACACCGGGCACTGAAGCTTTCTTT. It codes for CASSSGTPGTEAFF. The full variable domain, rest sourced from reference TRBV5-1 and TRBJ1-1, is KAGVTQTPRYLIKTRGQQVTLSCSPISGHRSVSWYQQTPGQGLQFLFEYFSETQRNKGNFPGRFSGRQFSNSRSEMNVSTLELGDSALYLCASSSGTPGTEAFFGQGTRLTVV.

This clone was found a few times. The rearrangement links TRBV7-2 to TRBJ2-7; D perhaps matches TRBD1 (5 bases). The V end lost 1 base, the J end lost 2 bases, and 15 bases lay between the germline ends. The CDR3 is 16 amino acids. The germline V gene has CDR1 SGHTA and CDR2 FQGNSA. The CDR3 here is CASSLESGLLTYEQYF. CDR3 in DNA: TGTGCCAGCAGCTTAGAATCAGGGCTCCTTACCTACGAGCAGTACTTC.

V usage is TRBV25-1 and J usage is TRBJ2-3; TRBD2 aligns across 13 bases. CDR3 length: 14 residues. Trimming cost V 8 bases and J 5 bases; bases outside gene matches: 4. Germline values: CDR1 MGHDK, CDR2 SYGVNS. The CDR3 region is CASRTSGSKDTQYF. DNA for the CDR3: TGTGCCAGCCGGACTAGCGGGAGTAAAGATACGCAGTATTTT. The full variable domain, with the rest looked up from reference TRBV25-1 and TRBJ2-3, is EADIYQTPRYLVIGTGKKITLECSQTMGHDKMYWYQQDPGMELHLIHYSYGVNSTEKGDLSSESTVSRIRTEHFPLTLESARPSHTSQYLCASRTSGSKDTQYFGPGTRLTVL.

V gene TRBV20-1 combines with J gene TRBJ2-3; no reliable D call. Trimming took 3 bases from V and 5 from J, leaving 6 bases between them. The CDR3 is made up of 11 amino acids. Germline V CDR1 and CDR2: DFQATT, SNEGSKA (reference sequence). The CDR3 nucleotides read TGCAGTGCTAGTGTCCGAGATACGCAGTATTTT. This encodes CSASVRDTQYF.

The chain carries TRBV19 and TRBJ1-5, with unresolved D. Germline CDR1 is LNHDA and CDR2 is SQIVND (reference sequence). The ends were cut back, 4 bases at V and 0 bases at J, with 13 bases in the middle. There are 16 residues in the CDR3. CDR3: CASSRRGTDSNQPQHF. CDR3 DNA sequence: TGTGCCAGTAGTAGGCGGGGTACCGATAGCAATCAGCCCCAGCATTTT. The variable domain in full, completed from reference TRBV19 and TRBJ1-5, reads DGGITQSPKYLFRKEGQNVTLSCEQNLNHDAMYWYRQDPGQGLRLIYYSQIVNDFQKGDIAEGYSVSREKKESFPLTVTSAQKNPTAFYLCASSRRGTDSNQPQHFGDGTRLSIL.

This chain links TRBV7-2 with TRBJ2-1, with D tentatively TRBD1 (5 bases). V lost 1 base and J 4 bases, leaving 8 bases between the germline ends. The length of the CDR3 is 14 residues. The V gene's germline CDR1 is SGHTA and CDR2 FQGNSA. The CDR3 reads CASSLGGRYNEQFF. The CDR3 DNA follows: TGTGCCAGCAGCTTAGGGGGCAGGTACAATGAGCAGTTCTTC.

This sequence joins TRBV28 and TRBJ2-3, with 8 bases identical to TRBD1. Trimming at V came to 7 bases and at J to 6 bases, leaving 9 bases not matched to a gene. The CDR3 extends over 14 amino acids. Germline V gives CDR1 MDHEN, CDR2 SYDVKM. The CDR3 loop is CASTQTGEGDTQYF. The DNA of the CDR3 is TGTGCCAGCACCCAGACAGGGGAAGGGGATACGCAGTATTTT.

This chain links TRBV29-1 with TRBJ1-2; D is undetermined. The ends were cut back, 0 bases at V and 8 bases at J, with 13 bases in the middle. The germline CDR1 and CDR2 sequences are SQVTM and ANQGSEA. This CDR3 region has 13 residues. CDR3: CSVEESRGGGYTF. The CDR3 nucleotides are TGCAGCGTTGAAGAGTCGCGGGGAGGGGGCTACACCTTC.

The chain is built from TRBV4-1 and TRBJ1-1, with unresolved D. The CDR3 covers 12 residues. V was cut by 4 bases and J by 5 bases, with 8 bases left in between. CDR1 is MGHRA, CDR2 YSYEKL, per germline. The DNA of the CDR3 is TGCGCCAGCAGCCGAGACCTAACTGAAGCTTTCTTT. Translation: CASSRDLTEAFF.

The V gene is TRBV15, the J gene TRBJ1-5; the match to TRBD1 covers 8 bases. This CDR3 region has 14 residues. V lost 4 bases to trimming and J lost 6 bases; unmatched junction nucleotides: 5. Per the germline V gene, CDR1 is LNHNV and CDR2 is YYDKDF (reference sequence). CDR3 DNA: TGTGCCACCAGCACCTCAGGGGGCAGTCAGCCCCAGCATTTT. As protein: CATSTSGGSQPQHF. The full variable domain, its missing parts supplied by reference TRBV15 and TRBJ1-5, is DAMVIQNPRYQVTQFGKPVTLSCSQTLNHNVMYWYQQKSSQAPKLLFHYYDKDFNNEADTPDNFQSRRPNTSFCFLDIRSPGLGDTAMYLCATSTSGGSQPQHFGDGTRLSIL.

The gene calls are TRBV19 and TRBJ1-2; 8 bases line up with TRBD1. V was clipped by 7 bases and J by 9 bases; unmatched bases: 7. CDR1 is LNHDA and CDR2 is SQIVND in the germline V gene (reference sequence). The CDR3 has 12 amino acids. The CDR3 nucleotides are TGTGCCAGTAACCCTAGACAGGGGAGCTACACCTTC. As protein: CASNPRQGSYTF.

This clone was recorded only once. The V and J genes are TRBV13 and TRBJ1-2; D remains ambiguous. CDR3 length: 13 amino acids. Germline V gene data show CDR1 as PRHDT and CDR2 as FYEKMQ (reference sequence). Trimming cost V 5 bases and J 7 bases, with 14 bases left between them. This CDR3 is CASSPDLTGGYTF. The CDR3, as DNA: TGTGCCAGCAGCCCCGACCTAACGGGTGGCTACACCTTC.

V gene TRBV7-9 combines with J gene TRBJ2-5, with D possibly TRBD2 on 6 matching bases. The V gene lost 3 bases and the J gene lost 2 bases, with 13 bases spanning the gap. The germline V gene encodes CDR1 SEHNR and CDR2 FQNEAQ (reference sequence). The CDR3 length is 15 residues. The CDR3 region is CASSFSFGGQETQYF. CDR3 coding DNA: TGTGCCAGCAGCTTTAGTTTCGGGGGACAAGAGACCCAGTACTTC.

This chain links TRBV4-1 with TRBJ2-7; 16 nucleotides agree with TRBD2. The CDR3 loop spans 19 amino acids. Germline lookup yields CDR1 MGHRA and CDR2 YSYEKL. V was clipped by 0 bases and J by 3 bases; unmatched bases: 8. The CDR3 DNA follows: TGCGCCAGCAGCCAAGATATGGGACTAGCGGGGGGGGCAGACTACGAGCAGTACTTC. Amino acid sequence: CASSQDMGLAGGADYEQYF.

V usage is TRBV6-5 and J usage is TRBJ2-7, with 12 nucleotides matching TRBD1. With V trimmed by 10 bases and J by 5 bases, 9 bases remained unmatched. Germline lookup yields CDR1 MNHEY and CDR2 SVGAGI. The CDR3 is 14 amino acids. CDR3 sequence (DNA): TGTGCCACCCACCGGGACAGGGGGCGGAACGAGCAGTACTTC. This translates into CATHRDRGRNEQYF.

This sequence joins TRBV28 and TRBJ1-6, with D perhaps matching TRBD1 (6 bases). CDR1 is MDHEN and CDR2 is SYDVKM in the germline V gene. V was clipped by 5 bases and J by 6 bases, with 17 bases between them. The CDR3 loop spans 16 amino acids. The CDR3 here is CASSPRTVLFNSPLHF. The CDR3 bases are TGTGCCAGCAGTCCCCGGACAGTCTTATTTAATTCACCCCTCCACTTT.

The CDR3 DNA reads as TGTGCCAGAACCGGGGGGCCCACTGAAGCTTTCTTT. Translated: CARTGGPTEAFF. This chain links TRBV2 with TRBJ1-1, with D perhaps TRBD1 (6 bases). The V and J ends lost 9 bases and 4 bases respectively, with 12 bases between them. In germline, CDR1 is SNHLY, CDR2 FYNNEI. The CDR3 loop spans 12 amino acids.

To note about this clone: The same CDR3 also results from other DNA sequences found in this sample. The rearrangement uses TRBV13 and TRBJ2-7, with 9 nucleotides matching TRBD1. The CDR3 length is 14 residues. Germline CDR1 PRHDT, CDR2 FYEKMQ (reference sequence). Trimming removed 4 bases from V and 2 bases from J; junction bases left unmatched: 3. This CDR3 reads CASSSGTGTYEQYF. CDR3 DNA: TGTGCCAGCAGCTCCGGGACAGGGACCTACGAGCAGTACTTC.

The chain combines TRBV28 with TRBJ2-7; TRBD2 matches at 8 bases. This CDR3 contains 15 residues. The V and J ends lost 5 bases and 3 bases, in that order; junction bases with no gene match: 9. Germline values: CDR1 MDHEN, CDR2 SYDVKM. CDR3 bases: TGTGCCAGCAGTCCTACCGGGGGGGGCCACTACGAGCAGTACTTC. This gives the protein CASSPTGGGHYEQYF.

The gene calls are TRBV6-1 and TRBJ1-5; D ambiguous. The CDR3 is made up of 15 amino acids. The V gene's germline CDR1 is MNHNS and CDR2 SASEGT. Trimming cost V 4 bases and J 0 bases, with 10 bases left between them. The CDR3 sequence: CASSVDTYSNQPQHF. The CDR3 nucleotides read TGTGCCAGCAGTGTCGACACCTATAGCAATCAGCCCCAGCATTTT.

This clone was seen a handful of times. The genes are TRBV5-4 and TRBJ2-1; weak D call: TRBD1 (5 bases). The V gene lost 5 bases and the J gene lost 4 bases, with 19 bases spanning the gap. Germline V CDR1 and CDR2: SGHNT, YYREEE (reference sequence). This CDR3 has 16 amino acids. The CDR3 here is CASRKGQSYPYNEQFF. In DNA, the CDR3 is TGTGCCAGCAGGAAGGGGCAGAGTTATCCATACAATGAGCAGTTCTTC.